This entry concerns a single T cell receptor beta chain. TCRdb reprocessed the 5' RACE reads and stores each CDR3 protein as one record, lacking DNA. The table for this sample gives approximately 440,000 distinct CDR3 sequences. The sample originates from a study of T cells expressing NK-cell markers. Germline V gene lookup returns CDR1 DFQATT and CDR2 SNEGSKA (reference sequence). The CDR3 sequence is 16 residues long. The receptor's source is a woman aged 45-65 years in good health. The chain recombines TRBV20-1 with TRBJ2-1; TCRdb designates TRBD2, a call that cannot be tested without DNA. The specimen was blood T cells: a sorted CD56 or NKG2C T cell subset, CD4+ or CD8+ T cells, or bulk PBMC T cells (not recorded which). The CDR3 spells CRASGRATSSYNEQFF.